The 13 T cell receptor beta chains below all came from one sample that was sequenced in a study of cytomegalovirus exposure and HLA in healthy donors. Researchers ran the PCR with 60 Vbeta and 13 Jbeta primers. Some clones are missing from TCRdb's copy, which holds only in-frame ones; the method was immunoSEQ multiplex PCR. The table has over 100,000 clones, about four fifths seen once. The sequenced sample was PBMCs. Receptors were obtained from a man aged 25-40 years in good health and CMV-seronegative.

This sequence joins TRBV5-6 and TRBJ2-6; TRBD1 agrees at 7 bases. CDR1 and CDR2 (germline): SGHDT, YYEEEE. Trimming took 3 bases from V and 2 from J; bases not matched to a gene: 8. The CDR3 loop spans 17 amino acids. For the CDR3, the DNA is TGTGCCAGCAGCTGGCTGACAGGGCTTGCTGGGGCCAACGTCCTGACTTTC. This codes for CASSWLTGLAGANVLTF.

This chain connects TRBV5-6 to TRBJ2-2; possible D gene TRBD2, 5 bases. Germline V gives CDR1 SGHDT, CDR2 YYEEEE. V lost 2 bases to trimming and J lost 6 bases, with 8 bases between them. CDR3 length: 13 residues. The CDR3 here is CASSFPAAGELFF. Written as DNA, the CDR3 is TGTGCCAGCAGCTTTCCAGCGGCCGGGGAGCTGTTTTTT.

V and J are TRBV13 and TRBJ2-5, with D perhaps matching TRBD2 (6 bases). V was trimmed by 4 bases and J by 5 bases, leaving 14 bases between them. CDR1 PRHDT and CDR2 FYEKMQ come from the germline V gene (reference sequence). There are 14 residues in the CDR3. The CDR3 spells CASSSRGSWETQYF. For the CDR3, the DNA is TGTGCCAGCAGCTCCCGGGGGAGCTGGGAGACCCAGTACTTC.

The chain is built from TRBV19 and TRBJ1-1; D perhaps matches TRBD1 (6 bases). Germline V CDR1 and CDR2: LNHDA, SQIVND (reference sequence). The CDR3 extends over 13 amino acids. Trimming removed 7 bases at V and 4 bases at J, with 13 bases between. CDR3 coding DNA: TGTGCCAGTACTAAGTTAGGGGGCACTGAAGCTTTCTTT. Protein product: CASTKLGGTEAFF.

This clone came up a few times. V gene TRBV7-8 combines with J gene TRBJ1-5; 8 bases are a match to TRBD1. This CDR3 spans 19 amino acids. V lost 7 bases, J lost 5 bases, and 22 bases stayed unmatched. Germline CDR1 reads SGHVS; CDR2 reads FQNEAQ. The CDR3 reads CASNHLGTGVWYSDQPQHF. For the CDR3, the DNA is TGTGCCAGCAACCACCTGGGGACAGGAGTTTGGTATTCGGATCAGCCCCAGCATTTT. The whole variable domain, remainder taken from reference TRBV7-8 and TRBJ1-5, is GAGVSQSPRYKVAKRGQDVALRCDPISGHVSLFWYQQALGQGPEFLTYFQNEAQLDKSGLPSDRFFAERPEGSVSTLKIQRTQQEDSAVYLCASNHLGTGVWYSDQPQHFGDGTRLSIL.

The V and J genes are TRBV10-1 and TRBJ2-6, with D possibly being TRBD1 (5 bases). V was cut by 3 bases and J by 3 bases, with 9 bases left in between. Germline-derived CDR1 and CDR2 are WNHNN and SYGVQD (reference sequence). CDR3 length: 15 residues. The CDR3 loop is CASSDVGVGANVLTF. DNA for the CDR3: TGCGCCAGCAGTGATGTAGGGGTTGGGGCCAACGTCCTGACTTTC.

This chain uses TRBV28 with TRBJ1-3, with 7 bases matching TRBD1. Germline V gene lookup returns CDR1 MDHEN and CDR2 SYDVKM. The V gene end was trimmed by 6 bases and the J gene end by 0 bases; junction bases not matched to a gene: 2. The length of the CDR3 is 14 residues. In DNA form, the CDR3 reads TGTGCCAGCAGCAGGGGGTTCTCTGGAAACACCATATATTTT. Amino acid sequence: CASSRGFSGNTIYF.

This clone was seen just once. One end of the junction fails to match germline, which may point to a read error. This chain joins TRBV27 and TRBJ1-2, with 9 bases that match TRBD1. The CDR3 is made up of 11 amino acids. In germline, CDR1 is MNHEY, CDR2 SMNVEV (reference sequence). The DNA of the CDR3 is TGTGCCAGCATAGACAGGGGGGCCTTACAATTC. Amino acids: CASIDRGALQF.

The V gene is TRBV5-1, the J gene TRBJ2-3; TRBD2 matches 12 bases. The length of the CDR3 is 17 residues. V shed 0 bases and J 7 bases; nucleotides not matched to a gene: 9. Germline CDR1 and CDR2: SGHRS and YFSETQ. In DNA, the CDR3 is TGCGCCAGCAGCTTGGAGGGTCTAGCGGGGGGGCCAAATACGCAGTATTTT. Translating gives CASSLEGLAGGPNTQYF.

The chain recombines TRBV19 with TRBJ1-2, with D maybe TRBD1 (6 bases). CDR1 LNHDA and CDR2 SQIVND come from the germline V gene (reference sequence). The V and J ends lost 4 bases and 1 base respectively, with 13 bases between them. This CDR3 is 15 amino acids long. The CDR3 is CASSTNVGGNYGYTF. In DNA form, the CDR3 reads TGTGCCAGTAGTACGAATGTAGGGGGTAACTATGGCTACACCTTC.

V usage is TRBV6-5 and J usage is TRBJ1-1; D not certain. Germline V lookup: CDR1 MNHEY, CDR2 SVGAGI. This CDR3 has 14 residues. Trimming removed 2 bases from V and 4 bases from J, with 11 bases in between. The CDR3 spells CASSYMSASTEAFF. The CDR3 DNA reads TGTGCCAGCAGTTACATGAGCGCTTCCACTGAAGCTTTCTTT.

The J gene is TRBJ1-1, the V gene TRBV9; D ambiguous. Germline CDR1 reads SGDLS; CDR2 reads YYNGEE. This CDR3 is 13 amino acids long. The ends were cut back, 0 bases at V and 0 bases at J, with 3 bases in the middle. CDR3 coding DNA: TGTGCCAGCAGCGTAGGTATGAACACTGAAGCTTTCTTT. Amino acid sequence: CASSVGMNTEAFF.

V gene TRBV28 combines with J gene TRBJ2-5; no firm D call. Germline V CDR1 and CDR2: MDHEN, SYDVKM. There are 11 residues in the CDR3. With 4 bases removed from V and 5 bases from J, the gap between germline ends came to 5 bases. CDR3 in DNA: TGTGCCAGCAGTTCACGGGAGACCCAGTACTTC. Translating gives CASSSRETQYF.